This is a list of T cell receptor beta chains from one sample in a study of blood T cell repertoires in COVID-19. The method was immunoSEQ multiplex PCR; TCRdb's version includes in-frame clones alone and lacks a portion of them. This repertoire shows more than 65,000 clones, approximately 78% found once; its top ten account for roughly a tenth. The sequenced sample was peripheral blood. These receptor sequences come from a woman aged 80 or over with acute or convalescent COVID-19. CDR3s include the opening cysteine and the closing phenylalanine or tryptophan. A D gene is named only where the DNA matches it firmly. Where a row states a size, it is once, few, many or the class of an expanded clone; other rows omit it.

-	TRBV9	TRBJ1-5	-	TGTGCCAGCCCCGTTAGCAATCAGCCCCAGCATTTT	CASPVSNQPQHF
TRBD2	TRBV19	TRBJ2-3	few	TGTGCCAGTAGTATCGGTGCGGGGGTTAACACAGATACGCAGTATTTT	CASSIGAGVNTDTQYF
-	TRBV4-2	TRBJ1-3	-	TGTGCCAGCAGCCAAGTGGGGCAGAACTCTGGAAACACCATATATTTT	CASSQVGQNSGNTIYF
-	TRBV6-6	TRBJ2-7	-	TGTGCCAGCAGACCAGGCTCAGGCTACGAGCAGTACTTC	CASRPGSGYEQYF
-	TRBV10-2	TRBJ1-1	-	TGCGCCAGCAGCGGACATACTGAAGCTTTCTTT	CASSGHTEAFF
-	TRBV24-1	TRBJ2-5	-	TGTGCCACCAGTGATCCAGGGAAGGGGGAGACCCAGTACTTC	CATSDPGKGETQYF
TRBD2	TRBV6-5	TRBJ2-5	-	TGTGCCAGCACTAGACTAGCGGGGACTGGAGAGACCCAGTACTTC	CASTRLAGTGETQYF
TRBD2	TRBV4-1	TRBJ2-7	-	TGCGCCAGCAGCCAAGTTTCTAGCGGGGGATTTGGGCAGTACTTC	CASSQVSSGGFGQYF
TRBD2	TRBV29-1	TRBJ2-3	-	TGCAGCATCCGGGGGGGGGCGGGGCGAGATACGCAGTATTTT	CSIRGGAGRDTQYF
-	TRBV2	TRBJ2-2	-	TGTGCCAGCAGTTTAAAGCGTTATCACTCGAACACCGGGGAGCTGTTTTTT	CASSLKRYHSNTGELFF
TRBD1	TRBV3-1/TRBV3-2	TRBJ2-2	-	TGTGCCAGCAGCCACGCTGACAGGGTTGGGGAGCTGTTTTTT	CASSHADRVGELFF
-	TRBV7-9	TRBJ2-3	-	TGTGCCAGCAGCGATCGGACTACCTTCACAGATACGCAGTATTTT	CASSDRTTFTDTQYF
TRBD1	TRBV5-6	TRBJ1-1	-	TGTGCCAGCAGCCCCGGGACAGGGAACAGGAACACTGAAGCTTTCTTT	CASSPGTGNRNTEAFF
-	TRBV3-1/TRBV3-2	TRBJ1-3	-	TGTGCCAGCCGCTCTGGAAACACCATATATTTT	CASRSGNTIYF
TRBD1	TRBV18	TRBJ2-5	-	TGTGCCAGCTCACCGGGACCAGGGGGCGCAGAGACCCAGTACTTC	CASSPGPGGAETQYF
TRBD1	TRBV18	TRBJ1-1	once	TGTGCCAGCTCACCCGCAGTACAGGGGTACACTGAAGCTTTCTTT	CASSPAVQGYTEAFF
-	TRBV19	TRBJ2-7	once	TGTGCCAGTAGTATGGGGTCCGGGGTCGAGCAGTACTTC	CASSMGSGVEQYF
-	TRBV9	TRBJ1-1	-	TGTGCCAGCAGCGGACCCACAGCAAACACTGAAGCTTTCTTT	CASSGPTANTEAFF
TRBD2	TRBV19	TRBJ2-1	-	TGTGCCAGTAGTATAGTGGCTAGCGGGGGGGCCTACAATGAGCAGTTCTTC	CASSIVASGGAYNEQFF
-	TRBV6-5	TRBJ2-3	-	TGTGCCAGCATCAGGACAGGCACAGATACGCAGTATTTT	CASIRTGTDTQYF
-	TRBV27	TRBJ2-7	-	TGTGCCAGCAGTTTATTGGGGGCAGGGTCCTACGAGCAGTACTTC	CASSLLGAGSYEQYF
-	TRBV3-1/TRBV3-2	TRBJ1-1	-	TGTGCCAGCAGCCCAGATGGGGGGTATGAAGCTTTCTTT	CASSPDGGYEAFF
TRBD1	TRBV5-1	TRBJ2-2	few	TGCGCCAGCAGCTTTGGGACAGGGAGGAACACCGGGGAGCTGTTTTTT	CASSFGTGRNTGELFF
TRBD2	TRBV5-6	TRBJ2-5	-	TGTGCCAGCAGCCCTGTTGCTAGCGGGGGCCCCCGTCACCAGTACTTC	CASSPVASGGPRHQYF
-	TRBV7-9	TRBJ1-3	-	TGTGCCAGCAGCTTACCACGGGGGGACGGAAACACCATATATTTT	CASSLPRGDGNTIYF
-	TRBV7-9	TRBJ2-1	few	TGTGCCAGCAGCTTAAGCGGTATTACCTACAATGAGCAGTTCTTC	CASSLSGITYNEQFF
TRBD2	TRBV7-3	TRBJ2-3	-	TGTGCCAGCAGCTCAACCCCGTTTATGAGCGGGGGTACAGATACGCAGTATTTT	CASSSTPFMSGGTDTQYF
TRBD2	TRBV18	TRBJ2-5	-	TGTGCCAGCTCACCACGCTATTCCCTAGCGGGGGACCAAGAGACCCAGTACTTC	CASSPRYSLAGDQETQYF
-	TRBV7-8	TRBJ1-1	-	TGTGCCAGCAGCTTAGAAAGGAGGACTGAAGCTTTCTTT	CASSLERRTEAFF
-	TRBV28	TRBJ1-3	-	TGTGCCAGCAGTTCCGCAGGGCTGCGTTTCTCTGGAAACACCATATATTTT	CASSSAGLRFSGNTIYF
-	TRBV5-1	TRBJ2-3	-	TGCGCCAGCAGCTGGGGGGACAGCACAGATACGCAGTATTTT	CASSWGDSTDTQYF
-	TRBV7-2	TRBJ2-7	-	TGTGCCAGCAGCTTAGTTGTCAGCGACGTTCGATCCTACGAGCAGTACTTC	CASSLVVSDVRSYEQYF
-	TRBV15	TRBJ1-1	-	TGTGCCACCAGCAGAGGCGGGTTCATGAACACTGAAGCTTTCTTT	CATSRGGFMNTEAFF
TRBD1	TRBV2	TRBJ2-7	-	TGTGCTACGAAGACCGGGACAGGAGAGTACGAGCAGTACTTC	CATKTGTGEYEQYF
TRBD1	TRBV24-1	TRBJ1-4	-	TGTGCCACCGAGGGACAGGGGTGGGAAAAACTGTTTTTT	CATEGQGWEKLFF
TRBD1	TRBV18	TRBJ1-4	-	TGTGCCAGCTCACCCGCCGGGACAGTTAGAAAAAATAATGAAAAACTGTTTTTT	CASSPAGTVRKNNEKLFF
-	TRBV18	TRBJ2-1	-	TGTGCCAGCTCACCACGGCAGTCCTCCTACAATGAGCAGTTCTTC	CASSPRQSSYNEQFF
-	TRBV3-1/TRBV3-2	TRBJ1-5	-	TGTGCCAGCAGCCAAGGCAGGGCTTACAATCAGCCCCAGCATTTT	CASSQGRAYNQPQHF